This TCR beta chain was obtained from a study of identifying expanded T cells in peripheral blood. Broader study findings: Technical replicates showed around 1.1 changed clones; roughly two weeks 15 to 20; four weeks 19. Clone count variance between approximately two-week samples rose with total template count.

Concerning this clone: Its target is not known.

Germline V gene lookup returns CDR1 SGHAT and CDR2 FQNNGV. V lost 6 bases, J lost 6 bases, and 11 bases stayed unmatched. The CDR3 totals 15 residues. No infections or other immune events were documented during collection. Method: immunoSEQ multiplex PCR; TCRdb's copy keeps in-frame clones and lacks some. The repertoire consists of some 78,000 clones, with 88% occurring once and the leading ten covering around a fifth. The sample consisted of blood. The chain has TRBV11-2 and TRBJ2-4; 7 bases are a match to TRBD1. The clonotype originates from a person aged 18 to 75 in good health. CDR3 sequence reads: CASRGHGRGTNIQYF. Written as DNA, the CDR3 is TGTGCCAGCAGGGGACACGGCAGGGGGACAAACATTCAGTACTTC.